The 13 T cell receptor beta chains listed next were all sequenced from one sample in a study of high-grade serous ovarian cancer treatment subgroups. Tumor samples were taken before definitive surgery or chemotherapy. Produced via immunoSEQ multiplex PCR; TCRdb's table is partial and in-frame only. The repertoire holds approximately 6,600 clones, around 79% seen once, with approximately 7% in the top ten. Sequenced sample: tumor tissue. The receptors originated from a human donor with high-grade serous ovarian cancer.

This clone was observed a handful of times. The J gene is TRBJ2-7, the V gene TRBV27, with D tentatively TRBD1 or TRBD2 (5 bases each). In germline, CDR1 is MNHEY, CDR2 SMNVEV (reference sequence). The CDR3 has 12 amino acids. V was clipped by 8 bases and J by 3 bases, with 11 bases between them. The CDR3 nucleotides are TGTGCCAGCCGGGACCCCCTCTACGAGCAGTACTTC. Its translation is CASRDPLYEQYF.

This clone has a single count. The chain couples TRBV19 to TRBJ1-5, with 8 bases that match TRBD1. Germline assignment: CDR1 LNHDA and CDR2 SQIVND (reference sequence). V was pared by 7 bases and J by 6 bases, with 14 bases of the junction left unmatched. The CDR3 has 16 amino acids. CDR3 nucleotide sequence: TGTGCCAGTAATACCCGCGGGACAGGAGGGGGTCAGCCCCAGCATTTT. Protein sequence: CASNTRGTGGGQPQHF.

V and J are TRBV11-3 and TRBJ2-3, with 9 bases lining up with TRBD2. The V gene end was trimmed by 1 base and the J gene end by 4 bases; junction bases not matched to a gene: 9. The V gene's germline CDR1 is SGHNT and CDR2 YENEEA. There are 17 residues in the CDR3. The CDR3 is CASSLVGLAGWADTQYF. The CDR3 DNA reads as TGTGCCAGCAGCTTAGTCGGGCTAGCGGGATGGGCAGATACGCAGTATTTT.

V and J are TRBV4-3 and TRBJ2-4; D remains unclear. V was pared by 5 bases and J by 0 bases, with 11 bases between. The CDR3 loop spans 15 amino acids. Germline-derived CDR1 and CDR2 are LGHNA and YSLEER. The CDR3: CASSLSLIAKNIQYF. DNA of the CDR3: TGCGCCAGCAGCTTAAGTTTAATAGCCAAAAACATTCAGTACTTC.

The CDR3 reads CASRDRPQGSGELFF. CDR3 sequence (DNA): TGCGCCAGCAGAGACAGGCCCCAAGGGTCCGGGGAGCTGTTTTTT. The V call is TRBV4-3, the J call TRBJ2-2; TRBD1 might be the D (6 bases). The germline gives CDR1 LGHNA, CDR2 YSLEER. V gave up 6 bases and J gave up 6 bases, with 17 bases separating them. This CDR3 contains 15 residues.

This chain connects TRBV9 to TRBJ2-5, with D hard to call. CDR1 is SGDLS and CDR2 is YYNGEE in the germline V gene. V dropped 0 bases and J dropped 4 bases, with 4 bases sitting between them. The CDR3 sequence is 12 residues long. The CDR3 loop is CASSVVGETQYF. The DNA for the CDR3 is TGTGCCAGCAGCGTAGTGGGAGAGACCCAGTACTTC.

The chain combines TRBV5-4 with TRBJ1-2, with D tentatively TRBD1 (5 bases). Between the trimmed V and J ends, which lost 1 base and 7 bases, there was a span of 14 bases. The CDR3 is 14 amino acids. Per the germline V gene, CDR1 is SGHNT and CDR2 is YYREEE (reference sequence). CDR3 in amino acids: CASSLNAGQGGYTF. The CDR3 nucleotides are TGTGCCAGCAGCTTGAACGCGGGTCAGGGTGGCTACACCTTC.

The V call is TRBV5-1, the J call TRBJ2-3, with 7 bases aligning to TRBD1. Germline lookup yields CDR1 SGHRS and CDR2 YFSETQ. The CDR3 runs to 17 residues. Germline trimming cut 0 bases from V and 6 bases from J; bases unmatched to any gene: 13. Written as DNA, the CDR3 is TGCGCCAGCAGCTTGGGGCCCCAGGGGGTGATCACCGATACGCAGTATTTT. It specifies CASSLGPQGVITDTQYF.

This clone was seen a handful of times. V is TRBV4-2 and J is TRBJ2-7, with D possibly matching TRBD2 (5 bases). CDR3 length: 15 amino acids. V gave up 0 bases and J gave up 7 bases, with 16 bases separating them. Per germline, CDR1 LGHNA and CDR2 YNFKEQ. In nucleotides, the CDR3 is TGTGCCAGCAGCCAAGATTCAACGCTCGGGGAGGAGCAGTACTTC. This sequence encodes CASSQDSTLGEEQYF.

The chain has TRBV28 and TRBJ2-1; D is undetermined. The germline V gene encodes CDR1 MDHEN and CDR2 SYDVKM. The germline V and J ends were trimmed by 3 bases and 3 bases, with 9 bases remaining between them. The CDR3 has 14 residues. CDR3: CASSLSGYYNEQFF. CDR3 DNA sequence: TGTGCCAGCAGTTTGAGTGGATACTACAATGAGCAGTTCTTC.

The chain joins TRBV2 to TRBJ2-3; no clear D. V shed 4 bases and J shed 3 bases, with 8 bases lying between them. This CDR3 comprises 13 residues. The germline CDR1 and CDR2 sequences are SNHLY and FYNNEI. The CDR3 bases are TGTGCCAGCAGTGTTAGGGAAACAGATACGCAGTATTTT. This translates into CASSVRETDTQYF.

The chain recombines TRBV12-5 with TRBJ2-1; D gene uncertain. V lost 3 bases to trimming and J lost 5 bases, with 11 bases between them. CDR1 and CDR2 from the germline V gene are LGHNT and FRNRAP. This CDR3 is built from 14 residues. DNA of the CDR3: TGTGCTAGTGGTTTCGTCGGTCCCCACAATGAGCAGTTCTTC. This sequence encodes CASGFVGPHNEQFF. Full variable domain (remainder filled in from reference TRBV12-5 and TRBJ2-1): DARVTQTPRHKVTEMGQEVTMRCQPILGHNTVFWYRQTMMQGLELLAYFRNRAPLDDSGMPKDRFSAEMPDATLATLKIQPSEPRDSAVYFCASGFVGPHNEQFFGPGTRLTVL.

The chain uses TRBV7-9 and TRBJ2-2; no reliable D call. Germline loops: CDR1 SEHNR, CDR2 FQNEAQ (reference sequence). The CDR3 has 13 residues. V lost 2 bases and J lost 5, with 6 bases in between. In DNA form, the CDR3 reads TGTGCCAGCAGCTTAAAGGAGACCGGGGAGCTGTTTTTT. It codes for CASSLKETGELFF.